These 19 T cell receptor beta chains share one sample of origin, sequenced in a study of breast tumors, draining lymph nodes, adjacent tissues. Axillary draining lymph nodes of breast cancer patients supplied the node samples. TCRdb re-derived calls from the multiplex PCR reads in MiXCR, one entry per CDR3 protein. Here the sample spans roughly 130,000 distinct CDR3 sequences, about 30% being singletons. Sequencing used axillary lymph node tissue. The receptors were sampled from a female donor with breast cancer. Some clones in this sample may be carry-over from other donors' samples.

Notes on this clonotype: Possible read error: a much larger clone is one base away. The V call is TRBV20-1, the J call TRBJ1-2, with no clear D. From germline, CDR1 is DFQATT and CDR2 SNEGSKA (reference sequence). The CDR3 is 12 residues long. Here the CDR3 reads CSASTRGYGSTF. CDR3 DNA: TGCAGTGCTAGTACACGTGGCTATGGCTCCACCTTC.

This clonotype occurred many times. The V gene is TRBV7-2, the J gene TRBJ1-4; 8 nucleotides agree with TRBD1. V was pared by 3 bases and J by 3 bases, with 3 bases of the junction left unmatched. Germline assignment: CDR1 SGHTA and CDR2 FQGNSA. The CDR3 has 15 amino acids. The CDR3 loop reads CASSLNRGANEKLFF. In DNA form, the CDR3 reads TGTGCCAGCAGCTTGAACAGGGGGGCTAATGAAAAACTGTTTTTT.

This rearrangement joins TRBV27 to TRBJ2-6; D ambiguous. The CDR3 is made up of 14 amino acids. Germline CDR1 is MNHEY and CDR2 is SMNVEV (reference sequence). Trimming stripped 3 bases from V and 4 bases from J, with 7 bases between. Here the CDR3 DNA reads TGTGCCAGCAGTTTGCATGGCGGGGCCAACGTCCTGACTTTC. Translation: CASSLHGGANVLTF.

The V call is TRBV29-1, the J call TRBJ1-2; D unclear. This CDR3 comprises 13 residues. With 8 bases removed from V and 4 bases from J, the gap between germline ends came to 17 bases. Germline values: CDR1 SQVTM, CDR2 ANQGSEA. The CDR3 DNA reads as TGCAGCTTGGGTCAGGCCAATCCCTATGGCTACACCTTC. Translated, it gives CSLGQANPYGYTF.

This clonotype was seen only once. One end of the junction is discordant with germline, which a read error may explain. The chain carries TRBV2 and TRBJ1-2; 7 bases agree with TRBD1. Germline CDR1 is SNHLY and CDR2 is FYNNEI. The CDR3 loop spans 12 amino acids. CDR3 in amino acids: CASNRDSYVYTF. Here the CDR3 DNA reads TGTGCCAGCAATAGGGACAGTTATGTCTACACCTTC.

As to this clonotype: The junction departs from the called germline gene at one end, perhaps through a read error. The chain recombines TRBV20-1 with TRBJ1-2, with D unclear. The CDR3 covers 11 residues. The V gene's germline CDR1 is DFQATT and CDR2 SNEGSKA (reference sequence). DNA of the CDR3: TGCGGTGCTAAACCTAACTATGGCTACACCTTC. Its protein is CGAKPNYGYTF.

The rearrangement uses TRBV11-2 and TRBJ1-5; weak D call: TRBD1 (5 bases). The germline V gene has CDR1 SGHAT and CDR2 FQNNGV. V was shortened by 1 base and J by 6 bases, with 10 bases between the two germline ends. This CDR3 has 14 residues. This CDR3 is CASSLAGPTQPQHF. CDR3 coding DNA: TGTGCCAGCAGCTTAGCGGGACCGACTCAGCCCCAGCATTTT.

This clonotype was seen many times. This chain links TRBV18 with TRBJ2-1; D call uncertain. Germline lookup yields CDR1 KGHSH and CDR2 LQKENI. The CDR3 covers 14 residues. V lost 5 bases and J lost 8, with 16 bases in between. In DNA form, the CDR3 reads TGTGCCAGCTCATTCCAAGGGTCGATGGATGAGCAGTTCTTC. Its protein product is CASSFQGSMDEQFF.

Points on this clonotype: Compared with germline, one end of the junction differs, possibly owing to a read error. The chain employs TRBV12-3 or TRBV12-4 and TRBJ2-1, with D perhaps matching TRBD1 (8 bases). CDR3 length: 14 residues. The CDR3 spells CASSTGQGGDEQLF. The CDR3 bases are TGTGCCAGCAGTACCGGACAGGGAGGGGATGAGCAGCTCTTC.

In its sample, this clonotype was seen many times. The chain carries TRBV19 and TRBJ1-5, with no clear D. The CDR3 is 14 residues long. CDR1 is LNHDA, CDR2 SQIVND, per germline (reference sequence). The V end was cut by 4 bases, the J end by 4 bases, with 11 bases between. Here the CDR3 reads CASSTPLDNQPQHF. The CDR3 bases are TGTGCCAGTAGTACCCCCCTCGATAATCAGCCCCAGCATTTT. The complete variable domain, with remaining parts taken from reference TRBV19 and TRBJ1-5, reads DGGITQSPKYLFRKEGQNVTLSCEQNLNHDAMYWYRQDPGQGLRLIYYSQIVNDFQKGDIAEGYSVSREKKESFPLTVTSAQKNPTAFYLCASSTPLDNQPQHFGDGTRLSIL.

Concerning this clonotype: A much larger clone sits a single nucleotide away, making a read error possible. V and J are TRBV20-1 and TRBJ2-3; D is possibly TRBD1 or TRBD2 (6 bases each). This CDR3 spans 15 amino acids. Germline CDR1 is DFQATT and CDR2 is SNEGSKA (reference sequence). The ends were cut back, 1 base at V and 6 bases at J, with 17 bases in the middle. The CDR3, as DNA: TGCAGTGCTAGAGTGTATAGGGGGGTCGGGGATACGCAGTATTTT. It codes for CSARVYRGVGDTQYF.

This clonotype was detected many times. V gene TRBV5-1 combines with J gene TRBJ2-1; 14 bases line up with TRBD2. V was clipped by 7 bases and J by 9 bases; unmatched bases: 6. The germline V gene encodes CDR1 SGHRS and CDR2 YFSETQ. The CDR3 is 14 residues long. The CDR3 is CASRGTSGGPEQFF. In nucleotides, the CDR3 is TGCGCCAGCCGCGGGACTAGCGGGGGACCTGAGCAGTTCTTC.

This clonotype was recorded a few times. One junction end does not reproduce the germline sequence, and a read error may be involved. The CDR3 DNA is TGTGCCAGCAGTCACTCTGCAGGGAGGGCGGATGAAAAACTGTTTTTT. Translation: CASSHSAGRADEKLFF. The V call is TRBV6-6, the J call TRBJ1-4; D possibly corresponds to TRBD1 (5 bases). Germline CDR1 and CDR2: MNHNY and SVGAGI (reference sequence). CDR3 length: 16 residues.

This clonotype was seen ten or more times. The chain is built from TRBV5-8 and TRBJ2-5; maybe TRBD1 (6 bases). Germline CDR1 is SGHTS and CDR2 is YDEGEE. With 0 bases removed from V and 1 base from J, the gap between germline ends came to 10 bases. The CDR3 spans 15 residues. CDR3 sequence reads: CASSLGDNLQETQYF. For the CDR3, the DNA is TGTGCCAGCAGCTTGGGGGACAACCTCCAAGAGACCCAGTACTTC.

V gene TRBV4-1 combines with J gene TRBJ2-1, with 13 nucleotides matching TRBD2. The ends lost 0 bases at V and 4 bases at J; junction bases unmatched: 6. Germline lookup yields CDR1 MGHRA and CDR2 YSYEKL. This CDR3 spans 18 amino acids. CDR3 nucleotide sequence: TGCGCCAGCAGCCAAGAGTCATTGGGACTAGCGGGGTACAATGAGCAGTTCTTC. Translated, it gives CASSQESLGLAGYNEQFF.

This clonotype has just a few counts. The chain couples TRBV6-1 to TRBJ2-6, with D hard to call. This CDR3 has 15 residues. Trimming took off 5 bases at V and 0 bases at J, with 8 bases between the two ends. The germline CDR1 and CDR2 sequences are MNHNS and SASEGT. The CDR3 nucleotides read TGTGCCAGCAGTCATCCCCACTCTGGGGCCAACGTCCTGACTTTC. Translating it yields CASSHPHSGANVLTF.

This clonotype was picked up many times. The rearrangement uses TRBV7-9 and TRBJ1-5; D possibly corresponds to TRBD1 (5 bases). Germline V gene lookup returns CDR1 SEHNR and CDR2 FQNEAQ (reference sequence). This CDR3 comprises 17 residues. The germline V and J ends were trimmed by 1 base and 7 bases, with 20 bases remaining between them. The CDR3 sequence is CASSLDGTDHLWQPQHF. In DNA, the CDR3 is TGTGCCAGCAGCTTAGATGGGACCGATCATTTGTGGCAGCCCCAGCATTTT. The entire variable domain, with the rest obtained from reference TRBV7-9 and TRBJ1-5, is as follows: DTGVSQNPRHKITKRGQNVTFRCDPISEHNRLYWYRQTLGQGPEFLTYFQNEAQLEKSRLLSDRFSAERPKGSFSTLEIQRTEQGDSAMYLCASSLDGTDHLWQPQHFGDGTRLSIL.

In this sample, this clonotype turned up many times. The chain recombines TRBV3-1 with TRBJ2-1; maybe TRBD2 (5 bases). The germline V and J ends were trimmed by 1 base and 4 bases, with 5 bases remaining between them. The CDR3 totals 13 residues. The germline V gene has CDR1 LGHDT and CDR2 YNNKEL (reference sequence). The CDR3 loop reads CASSQGEYNEQFF. The CDR3 nucleotides are TGTGCCAGCAGCCAAGGGGAGTACAATGAGCAGTTCTTC.

In its sample, this clonotype was seen a few times. Possible read error: a much larger clone is one base away. Given the absence of the conserved phenylalanine or tryptophan at the CDR3 end, a read error is likely. The chain recombines TRBV7-8 with TRBJ2-1; the D gene is possibly TRBD2 (5 bases). V gave up 2 bases and J gave up 5 bases, with 10 bases separating them. The CDR3 contains 14 residues. The germline V gene has CDR1 SGHVS and CDR2 FQNEAQ. DNA for the CDR3: TGTGCCAGCAGCTTATTTGAGGAGGACAATGAGCAGTTCCTC. Translating gives CASSLFEEDNEQFL.